This T cell receptor beta chain was obtained from a study of blood T cell repertoires in COVID-19. Looking at the study overall: T cells, B-cell-depleted T cells, or PBMCs supplied cDNA or gDNA.

The method was immunoSEQ multiplex PCR; TCRdb's version includes in-frame clones alone and lacks a portion of them. The repertoire holds some 220,000 clones, with 60% to 85% as singletons. The CDR3 covers 16 residues. The V and J ends lost 0 bases and 9 bases, in that order; junction bases with no gene match: 8. Germline V CDR1 and CDR2: MNHNS, SASEGT. This TCR derives from a woman aged 70-85 years with acute or convalescent COVID-19. Sequencing input: peripheral blood. The rearrangement joins TRBV6-1 to TRBJ1-6, with 7 positions matching TRBD1. The CDR3 DNA is TGTGCCAGCAGTGAAGCCGACAGGGTGTTTGGTTCACCCCTCCACTTT. Its translation is CASSEADRVFGSPLHF.